This entry lists 28 T cell receptor beta chains sequenced from one sample in a study of lymphopenia after photon versus proton radiotherapy. Measured with immunoSEQ multiplex PCR; TCRdb has only the in-frame clones, and not every one. Of some 76,000 clones listed, approximately 90% are singletons. Sequenced here: peripheral blood, sampled from a patient treated with photon-based radiotherapy. All receptors derive from a woman aged 40-49 years with cholangiocarcinoma.

This chain links TRBV27 with TRBJ2-7; TRBD1 matches at 9 bases. Germline assignment: CDR1 MNHEY and CDR2 SMNVEV (reference sequence). There are 15 residues in the CDR3. V shed 5 bases and J 5 bases; nucleotides not matched to a gene: 10. CDR3 in DNA: TGTGCCAGCAGTCCCTCTCGACAGGGGGACCACGAGCAGTACTTC. This translates into CASSPSRQGDHEQYF.

This rearrangement joins TRBV28 to TRBJ2-7, with D possibly called TRBD1 or TRBD2 (6 bases each). The CDR3 runs to 16 residues. V was cut by 5 bases and J by 2 bases, with 19 bases left in between. CDR1 MDHEN and CDR2 SYDVKM come from the germline V gene. The chain's CDR3 is CASSPGDRRGPYEQYF. The CDR3 region has the DNA TGTGCCAGCAGTCCGGGAGACAGGCGGGGTCCCTACGAGCAGTACTTC. Combining the CDR3 with reference TRBV28 and TRBJ2-7 gives the whole variable domain DVKVTQSSRYLVKRTGEKVFLECVQDMDHENMFWYRQDPGLGLRLIYFSYDVKMKEKGDIPEGYSVSREKKERFSLILESASTNQTSMYLCASSPGDRRGPYEQYFGPGTRLTVT.

The chain links TRBV2 to TRBJ2-3; D may be TRBD1 or TRBD2 (5 bases each). Germline CDR1 is SNHLY and CDR2 is FYNNEI. Trimming shortened V by 8 bases and J by 4 bases, and 16 bases separated the two germline ends. The CDR3 loop spans 14 amino acids. The CDR3 here is CASSLWDRADTQYF. The CDR3 DNA is TGTGCCAGCTCCCTTTGGGACCGGGCAGATACGCAGTATTTT.

This clone has a single count. The chain employs TRBV2 and TRBJ2-7; no clear D. Germline assignment: CDR1 SNHLY and CDR2 FYNNEI. Trimming removed 4 bases from V and 0 bases from J, with 7 bases in between. This CDR3 is 13 amino acids long. Here the CDR3 DNA reads TGTGCCAGCAGTGCGGCGGCCTCCTACGAGCAGTACTTC. Translating gives CASSAAASYEQYF.

This chain connects TRBV7-2 to TRBJ2-2; tentative D call: TRBD1 (6 bases). CDR1 and CDR2 from the germline V gene are SGHTA and FQGNSA. This CDR3 region has 16 residues. The V end was cut by 6 bases, the J end by 5 bases, with 19 bases between. CDR3 in amino acids: CASRTRGRFNTGELFF. The CDR3 region has the DNA TGTGCCAGCAGAACGAGGGGGAGATTTAATACCGGGGAGCTGTTTTTT. Together with reference TRBV7-2 and TRBJ2-2, the CDR3 gives the full variable domain: GAGVSQSPSNKVTEKGKDVELRCDPISGHTALYWYRQSLGQGLEFLIYFQGNSAPDKSGLPSDRFSAERTGGSVSTLTIQRTQQEDSAVYLCASRTRGRFNTGELFFGEGSRLTVL.

The chain employs TRBV27 and TRBJ1-1; a weak D match, TRBD1 (5 bases). There are 14 residues in the CDR3. CDR1 is MNHEY, CDR2 SMNVEV, per germline (reference sequence). The V end was cut by 7 bases, the J end by 4 bases, with 16 bases between. In DNA, the CDR3 is TGTGCCAGCATGGAGGGGACGGGATTCACTGAAGCTTTCTTT. This gives the protein CASMEGTGFTEAFF.

The gene calls are TRBV6-4 and TRBJ2-1; tentative D call: TRBD1 (6 bases). The V gene lost 6 bases and the J gene lost 5 bases, with 8 bases spanning the gap. Per germline, CDR1 MRHNA and CDR2 SNTAGT. This CDR3 comprises 12 residues. CDR3: CASRDRDNEQFF. DNA for the CDR3: TGTGCCAGCAGGGACAGAGACAATGAGCAGTTCTTC.

This chain uses TRBV14 with TRBJ2-7; 7 bases are a match to TRBD1. V shed 5 bases and J 0 bases; nucleotides not matched to a gene: 7. The CDR3 runs 15 residues. The germline V gene encodes CDR1 SGHDN and CDR2 FVKESK. The CDR3 DNA reads as TGTGCCAGCAGCTTGTACCCAGGGGGCTCCTACGAGCAGTACTTC. Amino acid sequence: CASSLYPGGSYEQYF.

The J gene is TRBJ1-6, the V gene TRBV15; maybe TRBD1 (5 bases). Trimming took off 5 bases at V and 8 bases at J, with 16 bases between the two ends. This CDR3 region has 15 residues. Germline V gene data show CDR1 as LNHNV and CDR2 as YYDKDF (reference sequence). As DNA, the CDR3 is TGTGCCACCAGCGGTCAGGGAGGATGGGATTCACCCCTCCACTTT. Protein sequence: CATSGQGGWDSPLHF.

The rearrangement uses TRBV6-1 and TRBJ1-6; D gene uncertain. V was shortened by 2 bases and J by 6 bases, with 11 bases between the two germline ends. The length of the CDR3 is 15 residues. Germline CDR1 reads MNHNS; CDR2 reads SASEGT. The CDR3 region is CASSEQSRANSPLHF. Written as DNA, the CDR3 is TGTGCCAGCAGTGAACAGTCCCGAGCTAATTCACCCCTCCACTTT.

The chain carries TRBV7-3 and TRBJ2-1, with D maybe TRBD1 (7 bases). Germline V gene lookup returns CDR1 SGHTA and CDR2 FQGTGA. The V end lost 2 bases, the J end lost 2 bases, and 10 bases lay between the germline ends. The length of the CDR3 is 15 residues. CDR3 bases: TGTGCCAGCAGCTTAGGCGGGACAGCCTACAATGAGCAGTTCTTC. Amino acids: CASSLGGTAYNEQFF.

The chain employs TRBV5-1 and TRBJ2-5, with TRBD2 identical over 9 bases. V was clipped by 4 bases and J by 2 bases; unmatched bases: 12. The CDR3 is 17 residues long. In germline, CDR1 is SGHRS, CDR2 YFSETQ. CDR3 nucleotides: TGCGCCAGCAGCCCCTTAGCGGGGGCCGGATCACAAGAGACCCAGTACTTC. It translates to CASSPLAGAGSQETQYF.

V gene TRBV28 combines with J gene TRBJ1-2; TRBD1 aligns across 7 bases. Unmatched junction bases numbered 13, after V lost 4 bases and J lost 8 bases. This CDR3 is built from 15 residues. The V gene's germline CDR1 is MDHEN and CDR2 SYDVKM. The CDR3 region is CASSSDGQAEKGYTF. CDR3 sequence (DNA): TGTGCCAGCAGTTCAGACGGACAGGCCGAAAAGGGCTACACCTTC.

The gene calls are TRBV6-5 and TRBJ2-3; maybe TRBD2 (6 bases). The CDR3 runs 15 residues. Germline V gives CDR1 MNHEY, CDR2 SVGAGI. V was trimmed by 5 bases and J by 4 bases, leaving 16 bases between them. CDR3 coding DNA: TGTGCCAGCAGTCTCCTAGGAGGGGCCGCAGATACGCAGTATTTT. Protein sequence: CASSLLGGAADTQYF.

The rearrangement links TRBV15 to TRBJ2-3; 7 bases are a match to TRBD2. This CDR3 contains 15 residues. CDR1 is LNHNV and CDR2 is YYDKDF in the germline V gene (reference sequence). The V segment lost 2 bases and the J segment 4 bases; nucleotides outside the gene matches: 6. CDR3 sequence: CATSRRERDADTQYF. DNA for the CDR3: TGTGCCACCAGCAGACGCGAGCGGGACGCAGATACGCAGTATTTT. Full variable domain (rest looked up from reference TRBV15 and TRBJ2-3): DAMVIQNPRYQVTQFGKPVTLSCSQTLNHNVMYWYQQKSSQAPKLLFHYYDKDFNNEADTPDNFQSRRPNTSFCFLDIRSPGLGDTAMYLCATSRRERDADTQYFGPGTRLTVL.

The CDR3 DNA reads as TGTGCCATCAGGACAAACCAAGAGACCCAGTACTTC. It encodes CAIRTNQETQYF. The chain combines TRBV10-3 with TRBJ2-5; no clear D gene. Germline-derived CDR1 and CDR2 are ENHRY and SYGVKD. V was pared by 6 bases and J by 0 bases, with 5 bases between. This CDR3 is 12 amino acids long.

The chain joins TRBV11-2 to TRBJ1-4; weak D call: TRBD1 (5 bases). Germline CDR1 and CDR2: SGHAT and FQNNGV. Trimming removed 1 base at V and 5 bases at J, with 14 bases between. The CDR3 runs 16 residues. CDR3 sequence reads: CASSLGTGGANEKLFF. CDR3 nucleotide sequence: TGTGCCAGCAGCTTAGGCACGGGAGGGGCCAATGAAAAACTGTTTTTT.

J is TRBJ2-2 and V is TRBV7-8, with D possibly being TRBD1 (6 bases). V was shortened by 0 bases and J by 0 bases, with 14 bases between the two germline ends. CDR1 SGHVS and CDR2 FQNEAQ come from the germline V gene. The CDR3 extends over 18 amino acids. The CDR3 DNA reads as TGTGCCAGCAGCTTAGCTGGCAGGGGCTACGCGAACACCGGGGAGCTGTTTTTT. It yields the protein CASSLAGRGYANTGELFF.

This clone was detected a few times. This chain uses TRBV6-1 with TRBJ2-7; tentative D call: TRBD1 (6 bases). V shed 0 bases and J shed 6 bases, with 12 bases lying between them. Germline assignment: CDR1 MNHNS and CDR2 SASEGT. The CDR3 loop spans 14 amino acids. As DNA, the CDR3 is TGTGCCAGCAGTGAAGCTGGCAGGGGCCTCGAGCAGTACTTC. Translation: CASSEAGRGLEQYF.

The chain joins TRBV18 to TRBJ1-1, with D possibly being TRBD1 (6 bases). Germline V gene lookup returns CDR1 KGHSH and CDR2 LQKENI. Trimming pared 2 bases from V and 2 bases from J, leaving 9 bases between. The CDR3 contains 14 residues. The CDR3 protein is CASSPVRGNTEAFF. The CDR3 DNA reads TGTGCCAGCTCACCAGTCAGGGGTAACACTGAAGCTTTCTTT.

The DNA for the CDR3 is TGCGCCAGCAGCCTAAGACAGACTCGCTACGAGCAGTACTTC. Its protein is CASSLRQTRYEQYF. The V gene is TRBV5-1, the J gene TRBJ2-7, with a possible D match to TRBD1 (5 bases). The CDR3 has 14 amino acids. V gave up 4 bases and J gave up 3 bases, with 14 bases separating them. Germline V CDR1 and CDR2: SGHRS, YFSETQ. Using reference TRBV5-1 and TRBJ2-7 for the parts outside the CDR3, the full variable domain is KAGVTQTPRYLIKTRGQQVTLSCSPISGHRSVSWYQQTPGQGLQFLFEYFSETQRNKGNFPGRFSGRQFSNSRSEMNVSTLELGDSALYLCASSLRQTRYEQYFGPGTRLTVT.

This rearrangement joins TRBV9 to TRBJ2-5; no definite D call. The CDR3 covers 14 residues. Germline V gene data show CDR1 as SGDLS and CDR2 as YYNGEE. V lost 0 bases, J lost 3 bases, and 9 bases lay in between. CDR3 loop: CASSVDGMEETQYF. As DNA, the CDR3 is TGTGCCAGCAGCGTAGATGGGATGGAAGAGACCCAGTACTTC.

V and J are TRBV19 and TRBJ1-2; D not resolved. V lost 6 bases and J 3 bases, leaving 14 bases between the germline ends. CDR1 LNHDA and CDR2 SQIVND come from the germline V gene (reference sequence). This CDR3 has 14 residues. CDR3 nucleotide sequence: TGTGCCAGTAGAAGGGATCGGGAGGACTATGGCTACACCTTC. It translates to CASRRDREDYGYTF.

This clone was recorded only once. This rearrangement joins TRBV5-3 to TRBJ1-1; 10 positions match TRBD1. TRBV5-3 is assigned to the ORF class and has an uncertain function. This CDR3 has 22 amino acids. With 4 bases clipped from V and 2 bases from J, the junction kept 26 bases outside the gene matches. In DNA form, the CDR3 reads TGTGCCAGAAGCACCCAGAAACTTCGACAGGGGGCTGCGACGGAGCATAACACTGAAGCTTTCTTT. Its protein product is CARSTQKLRQGAATEHNTEAFF.

V and J are TRBV7-2 and TRBJ2-2, with 7 positions matching TRBD2. V lost 1 base, J lost 4 bases, and 6 bases stayed unmatched. CDR1 and CDR2 (germline): SGHTA, FQGNSA. CDR3 length: 16 residues. The CDR3 DNA sequence: TGTGCCAGCAGCTTAGTGGCTAGCGGATTCACCGGGGAGCTGTTTTTT. It specifies CASSLVASGFTGELFF.

This clone turned up a few times. V usage is TRBV7-2 and J usage is TRBJ1-3; 7 nucleotides line up with TRBD1. The CDR3 is made up of 15 amino acids. Germline V gives CDR1 SGHTA, CDR2 FQGNSA. After removal of 1 base from V and 2 bases from J, the junction contained 2 bases not matched to a gene. CDR3 DNA: TGTGCCAGCAGCTTAGGAGGGACAGCTGGAAACACCATATATTTT. Residues: CASSLGGTAGNTIYF.

Written as DNA, the CDR3 is TGTGCCAGTAGTCTAACGGGAGGCAGTCGGGCTGAAGCTTTCTTT. It encodes CASSLTGGSRAEAFF. This chain connects TRBV19 to TRBJ1-1; no clear D. The CDR3 is made up of 15 amino acids. CDR1 and CDR2 from the germline V gene are LNHDA and SQIVND (reference sequence). Trimming shortened V by 5 bases and J by 6 bases, and 19 bases separated the two germline ends.

The V and J genes are TRBV4-1 and TRBJ2-2; the match to TRBD1 covers 7 bases. The CDR3 is 20 amino acids. Germline V gene data show CDR1 as MGHRA and CDR2 as YSYEKL. Trimming cost V 3 bases and J 0 bases; bases outside gene matches: 16. The CDR3 DNA reads as TGCGCCAGCAGCCAGACAGGGTTCATATCGGATTTCGCGAACACCGGGGAGCTGTTTTTT. Its translation is CASSQTGFISDFANTGELFF.